The T cell receptor (beta chain) described here comes from a study of cytomegalovirus exposure and HLA in healthy donors. A multiplex PCR was run with 60 Vbeta primers and 13 Jbeta primers. Produced via immunoSEQ multiplex PCR; TCRdb's table is partial and in-frame only. The sample has approximately 92,000 clones; 69% are singletons. Study-wide results and limits: In a later analysis, a missense DCLRE1C variant was linked to TCR beta V- and J-gene trimming.

This clone was picked up a small number of times. Its antigen is unknown. The CDR3 runs to 14 residues. V was pared by 4 bases and J by 0 bases, with 8 bases between. Germline CDR1 is SGHNT and CDR2 is YENEEA. The specimen sequenced was PBMCs. The TCR originated in a man aged 45-60 years in good health and CMV-seronegative. The chain carries TRBV11-3 and TRBJ2-3; a weak D match, TRBD2 (6 bases). The CDR3 coding sequence is TGTGCCAGCAGCTCCGGGACTAGCACAGATACGCAGTATTTT. Translated: CASSSGTSTDTQYF.